A selection of T cell receptor beta chains follows, all from one sample in a study of CD8+CD57+ T cells in acquired aplastic anemia. TCRdb itself ran the reads through MiXCR, one entry per CDR3 protein. The table has 200,000 to 250,000 distinct CDR3 sequences, roughly 33% seen once. Source material: sorted CD4+, CD8+, or CD8+CD57+ T cells (not recorded which) from PBMCs. Source of these receptors: a human donor in good health, serving as a control. Both conserved end residues are part of each CDR3. A D gene is named only where the DNA matches it firmly. Expanded clones are given a class, and other clones once, few, many or no size at all.

V	length	D	J	size	DNA	CDR3
TRBV5-1	13	.	TRBJ1-2	.	TGCGCCAGCAGCCAAGCCCTTGGCCCTGGCTACACCTTC	CASSQALGPGYTF
TRBV20-1	13	TRBD1	TRBJ1-2	many	TGCAGTGCTGGGGGACAGGGGCTAAAAGGCTACACCTTC	CSAGGQGLKGYTF
TRBV5-1	14	.	TRBJ2-2	few	TGCGCCAGCAGCTTGGGCCAGTACACCGGGGAGCTGTTTTTT	CASSLGQYTGELFF
TRBV7-9	12	.	TRBJ1-2	many	TGTGCCAGCAGCTTACAGGGGTATGGCTACACCTTC	CASSLQGYGYTF
TRBV7-8	15	TRBD1	TRBJ1-6	.	TGTGCCAGCAGCCCAACCGGGACAGGGACCTCACCCCTCCACTTT	CASSPTGTGTSPLHF
TRBV20-1	14	TRBD1	TRBJ1-4	many	TGCAGTGCCCTCACTGGGACAGGGACCGGGGAACTGTTTTTT	CSALTGTGTGELFF
TRBV11-2	17	.	TRBJ2-1	few	TGTGCCAGCAGCTCCGGGGCGAGCGGGTCGTCCTACAATGAGCAGTTCTTC	CASSSGASGSSYNEQFF
TRBV20-1	12	TRBD2	TRBJ2-5	many	TGCAGTGCTCCCTGGACTAGGGGGACCCAGTACTTC	CSAPWTRGTQYF
TRBV7-9	16	.	TRBJ2-1	.	TGTGCCAGCAGCCCGAGGTTCTGGGGGCCCGACAATGAGCAGTTCTTC	CASSPRFWGPDNEQFF
TRBV3-1	13	.	TRBJ1-4	.	TGTGCCAGCAGCTATTCAACTAATGAAAAACTGTTTTTT	CASSYSTNEKLFF
TRBV12-3/TRBV12-4	14	.	TRBJ2-5	many	TGTGCCAGCAGATCTCCAGGAGCTCAAGCGACCCAGTACTTC	CASRSPGAQATQYF
TRBV10-3	15	TRBD1	TRBJ1-5	many	TGTGCCATCAGTGAGGCGGGACAGGACAATCAGCCCCAGCATTTT	CAISEAGQDNQPQHF